This T cell receptor beta chain was obtained from a study of T cell repertoires in cytomegalovirus infection. About the study: Public TCR beta signatures indicated both CMV infection and matching HLA type.

Broader study findings: CMV carriers having the relevant HLA were flagged by cumulative public TCR beta family frequency. HLA-C-restricted CMV-specific TCR beta clonotypes were dominant in the ex vivo response.

TCRdb re-derived calls from the reads in MiXCR, one entry per CDR3 protein. The sample yields 350,000 to 550,000 distinct CDR3 sequences, roughly 31% seen once. This clonotype was recorded many times. Its antigen is unidentified. The sequenced sample consisted of PBMCs. This receptor was taken from a human donor in good health (CMV status not recorded). Some clones in this sample may be carry-over from other donors' samples.

The CDR3 reads CASSQALRQGENTEAFF. The CDR3 bases are TGCGCCAGCAGCCAAGCTCTTCGACAGGGGGAGAACACTGAAGCTTTCTTT. V is TRBV4-1 and J is TRBJ1-1, with TRBD1 identical over 9 bases. From germline, CDR1 is MGHRA and CDR2 YSYEKL. The CDR3 is 17 amino acids. The V and J ends lost 1 base and 1 base, in that order; junction bases with no gene match: 7.